Following are 31 T cell receptor beta chains from one sample sequenced in a study of T cell repertoires in cytomegalovirus infection. TCRdb independently ran MiXCR on the reads; one entry per CDR3 protein. This table holds about 310,000 distinct CDR3 sequences, 17% found once. The sequenced sample consisted of PBMCs. All receptors derive from a human donor in good health (CMV status not recorded). Some clones in this sample may be carry-over from other donors' samples.

The sample holds many counts of this clonotype. The genes are TRBV19 and TRBJ1-2; TRBD1 matches 10 bases. Germline CDR1 LNHDA, CDR2 SQIVND (reference sequence). V gave up 5 bases and J gave up 3 bases; unmatched junction bases: 9. This CDR3 has 16 residues. The DNA for the CDR3 is TGTGCCAGTAGTGCCGGCCGGACAGGGGGTGACTATGGCTACACCTTC. This translates into CASSAGRTGGDYGYTF.

There are a few counts of this clonotype. The V gene is TRBV5-4, the J gene TRBJ2-7, with TRBD1 matching over 9 bases. After removal of 5 bases from V and 5 bases from J, the junction contained 5 bases not matched to a gene. There are 13 residues in the CDR3. CDR1 SGHNT and CDR2 YYREEE come from the germline V gene (reference sequence). DNA for the CDR3: TGTGCCAGCAGGAAGGACAGGGGCCACGAGCAGTACTTC. Translation gives CASRKDRGHEQYF. Filled out from reference TRBV5-4 and TRBJ2-7, the complete variable domain reads ETGVTQSPTHLIKTRGQQVTLRCSSQSGHNTVSWYQQALGQGPQFIFQYYREEENGRGNFPPRFSGLQFPNYSSELNVNALELDDSALYLCASRKDRGHEQYFGPGTRLTVT.

The chain recombines TRBV4-1 with TRBJ2-3, with TRBD1 matching over 7 bases. Per germline, CDR1 MGHRA and CDR2 YSYEKL. V gave up 11 bases and J gave up 6 bases; unmatched junction bases: 17. This CDR3 spans 15 amino acids. The CDR3 loop is CACRGRTGGVDTQYF. The CDR3 DNA follows: TGCGCCTGCCGCGGACGGACAGGAGGTGTGGATACGCAGTATTTT.

This clonotype has more than one count but fewer than ten. The chain uses TRBV2 and TRBJ2-2; TRBD1 agrees at 7 bases. V lost 7 bases, J lost 7 bases, and 9 bases stayed unmatched. Per the germline V gene, CDR1 is SNHLY and CDR2 is FYNNEI. The CDR3 is 14 amino acids. CDR3 amino acids: CASNGQVTSGELFF. CDR3 in DNA: TGTGCCAGCAATGGACAGGTTACAAGCGGGGAGCTGTTTTTT.

The chain recombines TRBV29-1 with TRBJ2-1; D is unclear. Germline lookup yields CDR1 SQVTM and CDR2 ANQGSEA. V gave up 4 bases and J gave up 0 bases, with 10 bases separating them. The CDR3 loop spans 14 amino acids. The CDR3 loop reads CSVAWEISYNEQFF. The CDR3 nucleotides are TGCAGCGTTGCTTGGGAAATCTCCTACAATGAGCAGTTCTTC.

The J gene is TRBJ2-5, the V gene TRBV12-3 or TRBV12-4; D possibly uses TRBD1 or TRBD2 (5 bases each). The CDR3 consists of 13 residues. With 5 bases removed from V and 5 bases from J, the gap between germline ends came to 12 bases. CDR3 residues: CASSPGTAETQYF. The DNA of the CDR3 is TGTGCCAGCAGTCCGGGGACCGCGGAGACCCAGTACTTC.

V usage is TRBV6-2 or TRBV6-3 and J usage is TRBJ1-3, with D unclear. CDR1 MNHEY and CDR2 SVGEGT come from the germline V gene. This CDR3 is 14 amino acids long. The V end was cut by 3 bases, the J end by 4 bases, with 10 bases between. The CDR3, as DNA: TGTGCCAGCAGTTATGGGAATGTCGGAAACACCATATATTTT. It codes for CASSYGNVGNTIYF.

This clonotype was counted only a few times. The chain couples TRBV12-3 or TRBV12-4 to TRBJ2-1; 7 nucleotides agree with TRBD2. The trim removed 2 bases at V and 5 bases at J, leaving 3 bases unmatched. The CDR3 spans 14 residues. The CDR3 coding sequence is TGTGCCAGCAGTTTAACCGGGGGGAACAATGAGCAGTTCTTC. Amino acid sequence: CASSLTGGNNEQFF.

In this sample, this clonotype turned up a few times. V is TRBV27 and J is TRBJ2-5; D might be TRBD1 (5 bases). V was clipped by 1 base and J by 2 bases, with 11 bases between them. The CDR3 totals 15 residues. Germline CDR1 reads MNHEY; CDR2 reads SMNVEV (reference sequence). This CDR3 is CASSLLGRGQETQYF. As DNA, the CDR3 is TGTGCCAGCAGTTTATTGGGTAGGGGACAAGAGACCCAGTACTTC.

In this sample, this clonotype turned up a few times. The V gene is TRBV4-2, the J gene TRBJ1-6; maybe TRBD1 (6 bases). CDR1 and CDR2 (germline): LGHNA, YNFKEQ. This CDR3 has 16 residues. V was pared by 0 bases and J by 7 bases, with 13 bases between. In DNA, the CDR3 is TGTGCCAGCAGCCAAGACGGTACAGGGATAAATTCACCCCTCCACTTT. It encodes CASSQDGTGINSPLHF.

The chain combines TRBV7-2 with TRBJ2-5; TRBD1 matches at 7 bases. This CDR3 is 15 amino acids long. The V gene's germline CDR1 is SGHTA and CDR2 FQGNSA. After removal of 5 bases from V and 2 bases from J, the junction contained 8 bases not matched to a gene. This CDR3 reads CASSDRDRIQETQYF. The CDR3 DNA follows: TGTGCCAGCAGCGACCGGGACAGAATACAAGAGACCCAGTACTTC.

This clonotype was recorded at least ten times. This sequence joins TRBV2 and TRBJ2-5, with 8 bases identical to TRBD1. V lost 8 bases, J lost 4 bases, and 6 bases stayed unmatched. The CDR3 is made up of 13 amino acids. From germline, CDR1 is SNHLY and CDR2 FYNNEI. This CDR3 is CASGQGASETQYF. CDR3 nucleotide sequence: TGTGCCAGCGGGCAGGGGGCATCAGAGACCCAGTACTTC.

This chain links TRBV5-1 with TRBJ2-1, with TRBD2 matching over 8 bases. Germline V CDR1 and CDR2: SGHRS, YFSETQ. V was clipped by 4 bases and J by 4 bases; unmatched bases: 4. The CDR3 loop spans 14 amino acids. The CDR3 DNA reads TGCGCCAGCAGCAGAGCGGGGGAATACAATGAGCAGTTCTTC. Protein product: CASSRAGEYNEQFF.

This clonotype was detected many times. V gene TRBV7-3 combines with J gene TRBJ1-2; no clear D. The V end lost 3 bases, the J end lost 7 bases, and 15 bases lay between the germline ends. CDR3 length equals 14 residues. Germline CDR1 SGHTA, CDR2 FQGTGA. This CDR3 reads CASSFGAGRSGYTF. DNA of the CDR3: TGTGCCAGCAGCTTTGGCGCGGGGAGATCTGGCTACACCTTC.

This clonotype was counted at least ten times. This chain joins TRBV5-5 and TRBJ1-3; tentatively, D is TRBD1 (5 bases). Germline lookup yields CDR1 SGHKS and CDR2 YYEKEE (reference sequence). This CDR3 has 16 amino acids. Between the trimmed V and J ends, which lost 4 bases and 2 bases, there was a span of 16 bases. The CDR3: CASSPTRAGTGNTIYF. The CDR3 coding sequence is TGTGCCAGCAGCCCTACCCGGGCAGGGACTGGAAACACCATATATTTT.

V gene TRBV9 combines with J gene TRBJ1-2; the D gene is possibly TRBD1 (6 bases). CDR1 is SGDLS and CDR2 is YYNGEE in the germline V gene. The CDR3 covers 14 residues. Trimming left V 4 bases short and J 5 bases short, with 15 bases between. The CDR3 reads CASSTHREGYGYTF. The CDR3 DNA reads as TGTGCCAGCAGCACCCACAGGGAGGGTTATGGCTACACCTTC.

The chain has TRBV3-1 and TRBJ2-7; no definite D call. CDR1 is LGHDT and CDR2 is YNNKEL in the germline V gene (reference sequence). The CDR3 spans 12 residues. V gave up 4 bases and J gave up 7 bases, with 11 bases separating them. Written as DNA, the CDR3 is TGTGCCAGCAGCCCACTTGGGCGGGAGCAGTACTTC. Its protein product is CASSPLGREQYF.

This clonotype showed up just a few times. The chain joins TRBV29-1 to TRBJ1-1; 8 bases match TRBD1. V lost 7 bases to trimming and J lost 3 bases; unmatched junction nucleotides: 4. CDR1 and CDR2 from the germline V gene are SQVTM and ANQGSEA. There are 12 residues in the CDR3. CDR3 bases: TGCAGCGCTGGACAGGGTTACACTGAAGCTTTCTTT. Encoded protein: CSAGQGYTEAFF.

The rearrangement uses TRBV7-3 and TRBJ1-1, with a possible D match to TRBD1 (5 bases). Germline-derived CDR1 and CDR2 are SGHTA and FQGTGA. CDR3 length: 14 amino acids. V shed 0 bases and J shed 3 bases, with 8 bases lying between them. The CDR3 region has the DNA TGTGCCAGCAGCTTAACGACGACAGACACTGAAGCTTTCTTT. It codes for CASSLTTTDTEAFF. Drawing the rest from reference TRBV7-3 and TRBJ1-1, the complete variable domain is GAGVSQTPSNKVTEKGKYVELRCDPISGHTALYWYRQSLGQGPEFLIYFQGTGAADDSGLPNDRFFAVRPEGSVSTLKIQRTERGDSAVYLCASSLTTTDTEAFFGQGTRLTVV.

This clonotype has a count of ten or more. The chain has TRBV6-2 or TRBV6-3 and TRBJ2-5; D is perhaps TRBD2 (5 bases). Germline CDR1 MNHEY, CDR2 SVGEGT. This CDR3 has 18 residues. V shed 0 bases and J shed 2 bases, with 19 bases lying between them. As DNA, the CDR3 is TGTGCCAGCAGTTACTCGACTCCTCACTTAGCGCGGCAAGAGACCCAGTACTTC. It specifies CASSYSTPHLARQETQYF.

This clonotype came up many times. The V gene is TRBV6-5, the J gene TRBJ1-6, with D possibly matching TRBD1 (6 bases). The CDR3 totals 15 residues. Trimming removed 1 base from V and 5 bases from J, with 9 bases in between. Germline CDR1 is MNHEY and CDR2 is SVGAGI. The CDR3 here is CASSYWTANNSPLHF. CDR3 DNA: TGTGCCAGCAGTTACTGGACAGCCAATAATTCACCCCTCCACTTT.

The chain is built from TRBV19 and TRBJ2-1; 9 bases map to TRBD2. This CDR3 is 19 amino acids long. V shed 5 bases and J 0 bases; nucleotides not matched to a gene: 14. Germline V CDR1 and CDR2: LNHDA, SQIVND (reference sequence). The DNA of the CDR3 is TGTGCCAGTAGTCCTTCGCGGGGAGCGGGGGGTAGCTCCTACAATGAGCAGTTCTTC. Translation gives CASSPSRGAGGSSYNEQFF.

This clonotype turned up a few times. The chain combines TRBV3-1 with TRBJ1-1; 7 nucleotides line up with TRBD1. This CDR3 is built from 14 residues. The V segment lost 1 base and the J segment 5 bases; nucleotides outside the gene matches: 4. Germline V gene sequence: CDR1 LGHDT, CDR2 YNNKEL (reference sequence). CDR3 sequence: CASSQGFRGTEAFF. Here the CDR3 DNA reads TGTGCCAGCAGCCAAGGTTTCAGGGGGACTGAAGCTTTCTTT.

This clonotype has only a few counts. The J gene is TRBJ2-6, the V gene TRBV4-2, with D tentatively TRBD1 or TRBD2 (5 bases each). The CDR3 contains 17 residues. Trimming removed 2 bases from V and 4 bases from J, with 15 bases in between. Germline CDR1 reads LGHNA; CDR2 reads YNFKEQ. CDR3 amino acids: CASSQLGTRTGANVLTF. DNA of the CDR3: TGTGCCAGCAGCCAACTCGGGACCAGGACAGGGGCCAACGTCCTGACTTTC.

The chain has TRBV5-8 and TRBJ2-4, with 8 bases fitting TRBD1. The CDR3 contains 20 residues. Per the germline V gene, CDR1 is SGHTS and CDR2 is YDEGEE. V dropped 0 bases and J dropped 1; count of bases not matched to a gene: 15. This CDR3 reads CASSLEGQAPGRVAKNIQYF. In nucleotides, the CDR3 is TGTGCCAGCAGCTTGGAGGGACAGGCCCCAGGAAGGGTGGCCAAAAACATTCAGTACTTC.

V and J are TRBV7-8 and TRBJ2-2; TRBD2 matches at 8 bases. Germline V gives CDR1 SGHVS, CDR2 FQNEAQ. J gave up 2 bases and V 5 bases, and 4 bases lay outside the gene matches. The CDR3 spans 15 residues. Here the CDR3 reads CASSAGGGNTGELFF. CDR3 sequence (DNA): TGTGCCAGCAGCGCCGGGGGGGGAAACACCGGGGAGCTGTTTTTT. Supplemented by reference TRBV7-8 and TRBJ2-2, the full variable domain reads GAGVSQSPRYKVAKRGQDVALRCDPISGHVSLFWYQQALGQGPEFLTYFQNEAQLDKSGLPSDRFFAERPEGSVSTLKIQRTQQEDSAVYLCASSAGGGNTGELFFGEGSRLTVL.

The table lists this clonotype with a few counts. J is TRBJ1-4 and V is TRBV20-1; 11 bases align to TRBD1. Germline V gives CDR1 DFQATT, CDR2 SNEGSKA (reference sequence). This CDR3 spans 15 amino acids. V dropped 6 bases and J dropped 2; count of bases not matched to a gene: 5. The CDR3 bases are TGCAGTGCGGACAGGGGGCCAGGGACTAATGAAAAACTGTTTTTT. It codes for CSADRGPGTNEKLFF.

The V and J genes are TRBV7-9 and TRBJ1-3, with D tentatively TRBD1 (5 bases). Per the germline V gene, CDR1 is SEHNR and CDR2 is FQNEAQ (reference sequence). The CDR3 contains 16 residues. The germline V and J ends were trimmed by 11 bases and 5 bases, with 25 bases remaining between them. CDR3 protein: CASLESAGAGRNTIYF. The CDR3 coding sequence is TGTGCCTCCCTCGAGTCAGCTGGAGCAGGGAGAAACACCATATATTTT.

With regard to this clonotype: This may be a read error: a much more frequent sequence differs by one nucleotide. This chain connects TRBV7-2 to TRBJ1-1; D not resolved. CDR3 length equals 13 residues. Germline lookup yields CDR1 SGHTA and CDR2 FQGNSA. This chain's CDR3 is CASSLEFNSEAFF. DNA of the CDR3: TGTGCCAGCAGCTTAGAATTCAACAGTGAAGCTTTCTTT. The full variable domain, rest sourced from reference TRBV7-2 and TRBJ1-1, is GAGVSQSPSNKVTEKGKDVELRCDPISGHTALYWYRQSLGQGLEFLIYFQGNSAPDKSGLPSDRFSAERTGGSVSTLTIQRTQQEDSAVYLCASSLEFNSEAFFGQGTRLTVV.

This clonotype was found many times. The CDR3 spells CASSLDVGVGAFF. DNA of the CDR3: TGTGCCAGCAGCTTGGATGTAGGCGTTGGAGCTTTCTTT. The chain couples TRBV5-6 to TRBJ1-1; no firm D call. The CDR3 runs 13 residues. With 0 bases removed from V and 10 bases from J, the gap between germline ends came to 13 bases. Germline CDR1 SGHDT, CDR2 YYEEEE. Combining the CDR3 with reference TRBV5-6 and TRBJ1-1 gives the whole variable domain DAGVTQSPTHLIKTRGQQVTLRCSPKSGHDTVSWYQQALGQGPQFIFQYYEEEERQRGNFPDRFSGHQFPNYSSELNVNALLLGDSALYLCASSLDVGVGAFFGQGTRLTVV.

This clonotype was counted at least ten times. The chain couples TRBV12-3 or TRBV12-4 to TRBJ1-4; D is perhaps TRBD1 (5 bases). This CDR3 is 13 amino acids long. Deletions cut 7 bases from V and 10 bases from J, with 16 bases between. The CDR3 DNA follows: TGTGCCAGCACCCCTCGGGGGTTAGGAAAACTGTTTTTT. This gives the protein CASTPRGLGKLFF.